The 19 T cell receptor beta chains presented below share a single source sample, sequenced in a study of metastatic and nonmetastatic thyroid tumors. Using MiXCR, TCRdb reanalyzed the PCR reads. The sample records about 28,000 clones, 20% being singletons. Patients were all untreated before their thyroid surgery. Sequencing used blood. Every receptor here comes from a female donor with papillary thyroid cancer or a benign thyroid nodule (not recorded which). Some clones in this sample may be carry-over from other donors' samples.

The chain recombines TRBV12-3 or TRBV12-4 with TRBJ2-7, with D perhaps assigned TRBD1 or TRBD2 (5 bases each). Trimming removed 6 bases from V and 7 bases from J, with 13 bases in between. The CDR3 extends over 12 amino acids. CDR3 region: CASSDQRGEQYF. The CDR3 DNA reads TGTGCCAGCAGCGACCAGAGGGGAGAGCAGTACTTC.

This clone was counted ten times or more. The chain uses TRBV20-1 and TRBJ2-5; TRBD2 might be the D (6 bases). The CDR3 runs to 13 residues. Trimming removed 6 bases from V and 1 base from J, with 12 bases in between. CDR1 is DFQATT, CDR2 SNEGSKA, per germline (reference sequence). DNA of the CDR3: TGCAGTGCCCCGCTAGCGCTCCAAGAGACCCAGTACTTC. It encodes CSAPLALQETQYF.

By share, this clone counts as medium-sized. The rearrangement uses TRBV27 and TRBJ1-6; 8 positions agree with TRBD1. Per the germline V gene, CDR1 is MNHEY and CDR2 is SMNVEV (reference sequence). V lost 6 bases to trimming and J lost 9 bases; unmatched junction nucleotides: 7. The CDR3 contains 14 residues. CDR3 region: CASSSDRAGSPLHF. DNA of the CDR3: TGTGCCAGCAGCTCGGACAGGGCAGGTTCACCCCTCCACTTT.

This clone was observed at least ten times. This rearrangement joins TRBV12-3 or TRBV12-4 to TRBJ1-5; D is perhaps TRBD1 (5 bases). V dropped 6 bases and J dropped 6 bases, with 21 bases sitting between them. This CDR3 is 16 amino acids long. CDR3 sequence: CASSHQRPGNGQPQHF. The CDR3 nucleotides are TGTGCCAGCAGCCACCAAAGACCAGGGAATGGTCAGCCCCAGCATTTT.

This chain joins TRBV12-3 or TRBV12-4 and TRBJ2-7; D call uncertain. V was shortened by 6 bases and J by 4 bases, with 10 bases between the two germline ends. The CDR3 is 12 amino acids. DNA of the CDR3: TGTGCCAGCAGCCCCCAACCGTACGAGCAGTACTTC. Residues: CASSPQPYEQYF.

This clone was seen at least ten times. This chain uses TRBV18 with TRBJ2-5; TRBD2 matches 11 bases. The CDR3 loop spans 15 amino acids. V trimming: 0 bases; J trimming: 5 bases; junction bases outside the gene matches: 2. Germline V lookup: CDR1 KGHSH, CDR2 LQKENI. CDR3 amino acids: CASSPPTSGTETQYF. The DNA for the CDR3 is TGTGCCAGCTCACCACCGACTAGCGGGACGGAGACCCAGTACTTC.

There are a few counts of this clone. The rearrangement links TRBV15 to TRBJ1-2; D is perhaps TRBD1 (5 bases). V lost 2 bases and J lost 4, with 14 bases in between. Germline CDR1 and CDR2: LNHNV and YYDKDF (reference sequence). This CDR3 region has 15 residues. The CDR3 sequence: CATSRPGTNSYGYTF. The CDR3 coding sequence is TGTGCCACCAGCAGACCGGGGACCAACTCCTATGGCTACACCTTC.

This clone occurred many times. This sequence joins TRBV5-4 and TRBJ2-3; 12 nucleotides match TRBD2. Germline V gene data show CDR1 as SGHNT and CDR2 as YYREEE (reference sequence). V shed 4 bases, J shed 4 bases, and the junction held 4 bases outside the gene matches. This CDR3 is 15 amino acids long. The chain's CDR3 is CASSPTSGRADTQYF. The CDR3 bases are TGTGCCAGCAGCCCGACTAGCGGGAGAGCAGATACGCAGTATTTT.

The sample holds a few counts of this clone. The chain employs TRBV19 and TRBJ1-5, with no clear D. The V gene lost 7 bases and the J gene lost 4 bases, with 17 bases spanning the gap. The CDR3 has 15 residues. From germline, CDR1 is LNHDA and CDR2 SQIVND (reference sequence). CDR3 bases: TGTGCCAGTATGTCCGGCCCCGCGCGAAATCAGCCCCAGCATTTT. Translating it yields CASMSGPARNQPQHF.

This chain uses TRBV6-5 with TRBJ2-7; 7 nucleotides agree with TRBD1. The germline gives CDR1 MNHEY, CDR2 SVGAGI. This CDR3 has 14 residues. Germline trimming cut 2 bases from V and 4 bases from J; bases unmatched to any gene: 5. The DNA of the CDR3 is TGTGCCAGCAGTTACGGCGACAGGGCGTACGAGCAGTACTTC. This gives the protein CASSYGDRAYEQYF.

Points on this clone: Germline and junction disagree at one end, which may indicate a read error. The V and J genes are TRBV3-1 and TRBJ2-5; 9 bases fit TRBD1. Per the germline V gene, CDR1 is LGHDT and CDR2 is YNNKEL (reference sequence). The CDR3 is 15 residues long. The CDR3 sequence: CASIQDLTGGETQYF. DNA of the CDR3: TGTGCCAGCATCCAAGACCTGACAGGGGGAGAGACCCAGTACTTC.

This clone appeared many times. The gene calls are TRBV2 and TRBJ1-6; D ambiguous. CDR3 length: 15 amino acids. Per germline, CDR1 SNHLY and CDR2 FYNNEI. V lost 6 bases to trimming and J lost 0 bases, with 9 bases between them. DNA of the CDR3: TGTGCCAGCAGGAGGGCCTACTCCTATAATTCACCCCTCCACTTT. Translating it yields CASRRAYSYNSPLHF.

Only a few counts were recorded for this clone. The chain carries TRBV6-1 and TRBJ1-5; 8 positions agree with TRBD1. CDR1 is MNHNS and CDR2 is SASEGT in the germline V gene. Trimming cost V 6 bases and J 12 bases; bases outside gene matches: 13. CDR3 length equals 14 residues. The CDR3 protein is CASRVSTGGRLQHF. The CDR3 bases are TGTGCCAGCAGAGTATCCACAGGGGGAAGGCTCCAGCATTTT.

The V and J genes are TRBV29-1 and TRBJ1-1, with 9 bases fitting TRBD1. The germline V gene has CDR1 SQVTM and CDR2 ANQGSEA. The CDR3 consists of 12 residues. J gave up 2 bases and V 6 bases, and 1 base lay outside the gene matches. The CDR3: CSVDRGNTEAFF. For the CDR3, the DNA is TGCAGCGTGGACAGGGGTAACACTGAAGCTTTCTTT.

This clone has a count of ten or more. CDR3 residues: CASSYLRVTDTQYF. DNA for the CDR3: TGTGCCAGCAGTTACTTGAGGGTCACAGATACGCAGTATTTT. The chain carries TRBV6-5 and TRBJ2-3, with a weak D call TRBD2 (5 bases). The CDR3 is made up of 14 amino acids. In germline, CDR1 is MNHEY, CDR2 SVGAGI. V was cut by 1 base and J by 2 bases, with 7 bases left in between.

Comments on this clone: A read error may produce the germline difference seen at one junction end. The CDR3 region has the DNA TGTGCCAGCAGCCAGACGGTTCTAGCGGGAGGTCAGGACCAGCACTTC. It translates to CASSQTVLAGGQDQHF. The chain links TRBV3-1 to TRBJ2-7; the match to TRBD2 covers 11 bases. Germline assignment: CDR1 LGHDT and CDR2 YNNKEL (reference sequence). The CDR3 spans 16 residues.

This clone was found many times. The chain is built from TRBV4-2 and TRBJ2-1; TRBD2 agrees at 11 bases. The germline gives CDR1 LGHNA, CDR2 YNFKEQ. V shed 0 bases and J 3 bases; nucleotides not matched to a gene: 1. This CDR3 is 16 amino acids long. The CDR3 sequence is CASSQETSGVYNEQFF. CDR3 nucleotides: TGTGCCAGCAGCCAAGAGACTAGCGGGGTCTACAATGAGCAGTTCTTC.

This clone showed up many times. The rearrangement links TRBV19 to TRBJ2-7; D may be TRBD1 (6 bases). Looked up from germline, CDR1 is LNHDA and CDR2 is SQIVND (reference sequence). This CDR3 comprises 14 residues. Between the trimmed V and J ends, which lost 4 bases and 7 bases, there was a span of 17 bases. CDR3 DNA: TGTGCCAGTAGTACCAGACAGGCAGTGGGTGAGCAGTACTTC. Translating gives CASSTRQAVGEQYF. Variable domain in full (rest from reference TRBV19 and TRBJ2-7): DGGITQSPKYLFRKEGQNVTLSCEQNLNHDAMYWYRQDPGQGLRLIYYSQIVNDFQKGDIAEGYSVSREKKESFPLTVTSAQKNPTAFYLCASSTRQAVGEQYFGPGTRLTVT.

This clone came up many times. This chain uses TRBV18 with TRBJ2-3; 7 positions match TRBD2. The CDR3 consists of 13 residues. CDR1 is KGHSH and CDR2 is LQKENI in the germline V gene. V trimming: 3 bases; J trimming: 5 bases; junction bases outside the gene matches: 2. DNA for the CDR3: TGTGCCAGCTCACCCGGGGGGAAAGATACGCAGTATTTT. Translating gives CASSPGGKDTQYF. The variable domain in full, with the rest retrieved from reference TRBV18 and TRBJ2-3, is NAGVMQNPRHLVRRRGQEARLRCSPMKGHSHVYWYRQLPEEGLKFMVYLQKENIIDESGMPKERFSAEFPKEGPSILRIQQVVRGDSAAYFCASSPGGKDTQYFGPGTRLTVL.